The rows below give T cell receptor beta chains drawn from one sample of a study of tumor-infiltrating lymphocytes in localized non-small cell lung cancer. The data were produced by immunoSEQ multiplex PCR, yet TCRdb's version contains in-frame clones alone and is incomplete. The repertoire holds more than 9,500 clones, more than 60% seen once, with roughly 4.5% in the top ten. The sample was lung tumor tissue. The receptors come from a human donor with non-small cell lung cancer. Each CDR3 is given without its conserved first and last residue. Each record gives: V gene, clone size, J gene, CDR3 protein. Only part of the rows carry a size: once, few, many, or a class if the clone is expanded.

v_gene: TRBV2; abundance: -; j_gene: TRBJ2-2; CDR3aa: ASNPGTPNTGELF
v_gene: TRBV7-2; abundance: -; j_gene: TRBJ2-1; CDR3aa: ASSLREARRGEQF
v_gene: TRBV30; abundance: -; j_gene: TRBJ2-4; CDR3aa: AWSRGGGNIQY
v_gene: TRBV4-3; abundance: -; j_gene: TRBJ1-2; CDR3aa: ASSQDLNRGLYGYT
v_gene: TRBV20-1; abundance: once; j_gene: TRBJ1-1; CDR3aa: SLMQGAEAF
v_gene: TRBV6-1; abundance: -; j_gene: TRBJ2-7; CDR3aa: ASSDEGPSYEQY
v_gene: TRBV29-1; abundance: -; j_gene: TRBJ1-1; CDR3aa: SARGLNTEAF
v_gene: TRBV5-1; abundance: once; j_gene: TRBJ1-2; CDR3aa: ASSSQGGDYGYT
v_gene: TRBV29-1; abundance: -; j_gene: TRBJ1-3; CDR3aa: SVDAGSANTIY
v_gene: TRBV19; abundance: once; j_gene: TRBJ1-3; CDR3aa: ASINPGIKVGNTIY
v_gene: TRBV4-1; abundance: -; j_gene: TRBJ2-7; CDR3aa: ASRPDRASSYEQY
v_gene: TRBV11-2; abundance: few; j_gene: TRBJ2-1; CDR3aa: ASSTVQYEQF
v_gene: TRBV5-4; abundance: -; j_gene: TRBJ1-1; CDR3aa: ASSLQGRGNTEAF
v_gene: TRBV18; abundance: -; j_gene: TRBJ2-6; CDR3aa: ASSPVSGANVLT
v_gene: TRBV6-6; abundance: -; j_gene: TRBJ1-4; CDR3aa: ASSSRVADEKLF
v_gene: TRBV19; abundance: medium-sized; j_gene: TRBJ1-2; CDR3aa: ASSSTGERGGYT
v_gene: TRBV10-3; abundance: -; j_gene: TRBJ2-4; CDR3aa: AISEWQGKNIQY
v_gene: TRBV6-1; abundance: -; j_gene: TRBJ1-5; CDR3aa: ASSGTGHQPQH
v_gene: TRBV5-5; abundance: -; j_gene: TRBJ2-5; CDR3aa: ASSPGQGEETQY
v_gene: TRBV7-9; abundance: -; j_gene: TRBJ1-1; CDR3aa: ASSLYRDVSEAF
v_gene: TRBV7-2; abundance: -; j_gene: TRBJ2-1; CDR3aa: ASRGGGRGTYNEQF
v_gene: TRBV2; abundance: -; j_gene: TRBJ1-2; CDR3aa: ASSEWQGGYGYT
v_gene: TRBV6-5; abundance: -; j_gene: TRBJ1-5; CDR3aa: ASSYSYTGGGQPQH
v_gene: TRBV9; abundance: -; j_gene: TRBJ1-2; CDR3aa: ASSVRDRGLSHGYT
v_gene: TRBV10-1; abundance: -; j_gene: TRBJ2-7; CDR3aa: ASSAGQVFGSYEQY
v_gene: TRBV28; abundance: -; j_gene: TRBJ1-2; CDR3aa: ASSHRDRADYGYT
v_gene: TRBV11-2; abundance: -; j_gene: TRBJ2-2; CDR3aa: ASSLHRGGELF
v_gene: TRBV7-2; abundance: -; j_gene: TRBJ1-2; CDR3aa: ASSSYGGGYT
v_gene: TRBV2; abundance: -; j_gene: TRBJ2-1; CDR3aa: ASSPDGAYNEQF
v_gene: TRBV7-8; abundance: -; j_gene: TRBJ2-1; CDR3aa: ASSPRDPGSYNEQF
v_gene: TRBV5-1; abundance: -; j_gene: TRBJ2-3; CDR3aa: ASSLRQGVGSDTQY
v_gene: TRBV7-7; abundance: few; j_gene: TRBJ2-1; CDR3aa: ASSPGVSGSYEQF
v_gene: TRBV6-1; abundance: once; j_gene: TRBJ2-5; CDR3aa: ASSGTTGWETQY